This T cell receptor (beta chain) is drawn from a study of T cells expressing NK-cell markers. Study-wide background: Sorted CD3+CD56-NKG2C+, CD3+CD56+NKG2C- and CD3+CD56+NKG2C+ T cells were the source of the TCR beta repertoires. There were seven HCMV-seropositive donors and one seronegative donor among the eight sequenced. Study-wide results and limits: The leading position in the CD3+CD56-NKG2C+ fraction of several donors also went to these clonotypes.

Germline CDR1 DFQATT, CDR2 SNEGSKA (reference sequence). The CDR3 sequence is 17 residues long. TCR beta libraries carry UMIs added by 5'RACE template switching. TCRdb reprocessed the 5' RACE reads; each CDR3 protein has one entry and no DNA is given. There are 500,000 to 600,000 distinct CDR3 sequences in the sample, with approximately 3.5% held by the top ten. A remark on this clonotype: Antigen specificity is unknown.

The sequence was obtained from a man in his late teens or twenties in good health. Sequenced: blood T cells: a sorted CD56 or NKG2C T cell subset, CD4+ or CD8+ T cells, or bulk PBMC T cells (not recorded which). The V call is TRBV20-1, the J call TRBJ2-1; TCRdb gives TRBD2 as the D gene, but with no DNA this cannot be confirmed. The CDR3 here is CSARSRLAGGMDNEQFF.